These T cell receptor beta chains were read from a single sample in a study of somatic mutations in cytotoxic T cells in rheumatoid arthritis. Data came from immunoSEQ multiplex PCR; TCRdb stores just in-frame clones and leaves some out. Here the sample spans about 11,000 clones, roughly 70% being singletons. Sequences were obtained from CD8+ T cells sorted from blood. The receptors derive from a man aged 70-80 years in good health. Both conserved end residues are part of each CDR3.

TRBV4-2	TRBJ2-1	CASSQDQGTGVGNEQFF
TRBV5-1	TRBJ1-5	CASSWRTGKKPQHF
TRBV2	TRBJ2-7	CASSRSGGYEQYF
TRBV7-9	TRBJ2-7	CASLERGTDEQYF
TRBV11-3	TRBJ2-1	CASSLGTGYNEQFF
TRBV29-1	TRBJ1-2	CSVEFEGNYGYTF
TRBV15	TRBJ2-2	CATSTPGSERPTGELFF
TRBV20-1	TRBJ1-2	CSARETQGYTF
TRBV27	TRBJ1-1	CASRLTGPSEAFF
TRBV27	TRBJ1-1	CASSPLGQPNTEAFF
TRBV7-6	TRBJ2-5	CASSPTGVGETQYF
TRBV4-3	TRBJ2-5	CASSQERASGGMETQYF
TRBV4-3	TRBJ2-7	CASSQDLVGFREQYF
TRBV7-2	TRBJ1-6	CASSPRTGLRGNYNSPLHF
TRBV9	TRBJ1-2	CASSGTSGTGGNGYTF